A single sample gave rise to the 29 T cell receptor beta chains below, sequenced in a study of beta chain features in type 1 diabetes. Findings and caveats of the study: TCRB CDR3 length was moderately but significantly reduced in all four CD4+ subsets of Type 1 diabetes patients.

Their antigen targets remain unknown. Since all of the isolated RNA was reverse transcribed, expressed TCRB transcripts were what got sequenced. Sequencing used immunoSEQ multiplex PCR; TCRdb keeps in-frame clones, though not all of them. The data show around 150,000 clones, around 8% seen once. Sequences were obtained from central memory CD4+ T cells from blood. These receptors were collected from a woman aged 18-29 years with type 1 diabetes.

This clone has only a few counts. The chain is built from TRBV28 and TRBJ1-4, with 9 bases matching TRBD1. CDR3 length: 15 residues. Germline trimming cut 3 bases from V and 7 bases from J; bases unmatched to any gene: 6. Germline V gene data show CDR1 as MDHEN and CDR2 as SYDVKM. Here the CDR3 reads CASSFPTGGTEKLFF. In nucleotides, the CDR3 is TGTGCCAGCAGTTTCCCCACAGGGGGCACTGAAAAACTGTTTTTT.

V gene TRBV28 combines with J gene TRBJ2-5; 9 bases are a match to TRBD1. The DNA end is a closer match to TRBJ2-7, so the J assignment may be wrong. The CDR3 is 15 residues long. CDR1 is MDHEN and CDR2 is SYDVKM in the germline V gene. CDR3 bases: TGTGCCAGCAGTTTACACAGGGGGCTCTCCTACGAGCAGTACTTC. This codes for CASSLHRGLSYEQYF.

The V call is TRBV9, the J call TRBJ2-3; D possibly corresponds to TRBD2 (5 bases). V lost 0 bases and J 7 bases, leaving 15 bases between the germline ends. The CDR3 has 15 residues. Germline V gene data show CDR1 as SGDLS and CDR2 as YYNGEE. The chain's CDR3 is CASSVAPERDHTQYF. In nucleotides, the CDR3 is TGTGCCAGCAGCGTAGCCCCGGAACGGGATCATACGCAGTATTTT.

V gene TRBV7-8 combines with J gene TRBJ2-7; TRBD2 agrees at 7 bases. The CDR3 has 15 residues. V was pared by 7 bases and J by 2 bases, with 11 bases of the junction left unmatched. The germline V gene has CDR1 SGHVS and CDR2 FQNEAQ. CDR3 coding DNA: TGTGCCAGCAAGCTGGGGGACTACCCAACCTACGAGCAGTACTTC. Amino acids: CASKLGDYPTYEQYF.

This clone has only a few counts. For the CDR3, the DNA is TGCGCCAGCAGCCAAGATCTCGCGGGACCCAATCAGCCCCAGCATTTT. Translating gives CASSQDLAGPNQPQHF. The chain employs TRBV4-1 and TRBJ1-5; TRBD1 is a possible D gene (5 bases). The CDR3 length is 16 residues. Germline CDR1 MGHRA, CDR2 YSYEKL. The germline V and J ends were trimmed by 0 bases and 3 bases, with 12 bases remaining between them.

V usage is TRBV11-2 and J usage is TRBJ1-1; D gene ambiguous. The length of the CDR3 is 14 residues. CDR1 SGHAT and CDR2 FQNNGV come from the germline V gene. V was pared by 5 bases and J by 7 bases, with 17 bases between. The CDR3 DNA reads as TGTGCCAGCAGCAATGGGCAGTTTTCTGGTGAAGCTTTCTTT. Amino acids: CASSNGQFSGEAFF. The full variable domain, completed using reference TRBV11-2 and TRBJ1-1, is EAGVAQSPRYKIIEKRQSVAFWCNPISGHATLYWYQQILGQGPKLLIQFQNNGVVDDSQLPKDRFSAERLKGVDSTLKIQPAKLEDSAVYLCASSNGQFSGEAFFGQGTRLTVV.

The chain is built from TRBV14 and TRBJ2-1; 13 bases fit TRBD2. The germline gives CDR1 SGHDN, CDR2 FVKESK. The V gene end was trimmed by 5 bases and the J gene end by 8 bases; junction bases not matched to a gene: 9. The CDR3 is 16 amino acids. CDR3 protein: CASSLTGTSGIYEQFF. The CDR3, as DNA: TGTGCCAGCAGCTTAACCGGGACTAGCGGGATTTATGAGCAGTTCTTC. Together with reference TRBV14 and TRBJ2-1, the CDR3 gives the full variable domain: EAGVTQFPSHSVIEKGQTVTLRCDPISGHDNLYWYRRVMGKEIKFLLHFVKESKQDESGMPNNRFLAERTGGTYSTLKVQPAELEDSGVYFCASSLTGTSGIYEQFFGPGTRLTVL.

V gene TRBV7-2 combines with J gene TRBJ1-2; D is perhaps TRBD1 (6 bases). This CDR3 spans 15 amino acids. CDR1 and CDR2 (germline): SGHTA, FQGNSA. V was cut by 2 bases and J by 2 bases, with 12 bases left in between. The CDR3 loop reads CASSLRTDSNYGYTF. The CDR3 DNA sequence: TGTGCCAGCAGCTTAAGGACAGACTCCAACTATGGCTACACCTTC. The whole variable domain, remainder taken from reference TRBV7-2 and TRBJ1-2, is GAGVSQSPSNKVTEKGKDVELRCDPISGHTALYWYRQSLGQGLEFLIYFQGNSAPDKSGLPSDRFSAERTGGSVSTLTIQRTQQEDSAVYLCASSLRTDSNYGYTFGSGTRLTVV.

This chain connects TRBV7-8 to TRBJ1-1; D not resolved. This CDR3 has 14 residues. Germline CDR1 SGHVS, CDR2 FQNEAQ. V lost 3 bases and J lost 1, with 9 bases in between. CDR3 sequence (DNA): TGTGCCAGCAGCTTTTCGGGAGCGAACACTGAAGCTTTCTTT. Amino acids: CASSFSGANTEAFF.

Only a few counts were recorded for this clone. This chain connects TRBV10-3 to TRBJ2-1; TRBD2 matches 14 bases. CDR1 and CDR2 (germline): ENHRY, SYGVKD. After removal of 2 bases from V and 9 bases from J, the junction contained 6 bases not matched to a gene. The CDR3 is 16 residues long. The CDR3 DNA is TGTGCCATCAGTGAGGGGACTAGCGGGAGTCGGGGTGAGCAGTTCTTC. This sequence encodes CAISEGTSGSRGEQFF.

This clone was found a few times. The chain employs TRBV5-1 and TRBJ2-5; 9 bases fit TRBD1. Per the germline V gene, CDR1 is SGHRS and CDR2 is YFSETQ. The CDR3 runs 13 residues. Trimming took 4 bases from V and 7 from J; bases not matched to a gene: 5. CDR3 protein: CASSQDRGGTQYF. The CDR3 nucleotides read TGCGCCAGCAGCCAAGACAGGGGGGGGACCCAGTACTTC.

The V gene is TRBV4-3, the J gene TRBJ1-1; D may be TRBD1 (5 bases). Per germline, CDR1 LGHNA and CDR2 YSLEER. The CDR3 sequence is 15 residues long. V lost 6 bases to trimming and J lost 5 bases, with 19 bases between them. CDR3 DNA sequence: TGCGCCAGCAGGAAGTTGGGGGGGAAGGATACTGAAGCTTTCTTT. Amino acids: CASRKLGGKDTEAFF.

This chain joins TRBV6-5 and TRBJ2-5; D possibly corresponds to TRBD2 (6 bases). Trimming removed 0 bases from V and 5 bases from J, with 16 bases in between. This CDR3 is built from 16 residues. Germline loops: CDR1 MNHEY, CDR2 SVGAGI. The CDR3 is CASSYSGPGVGETQYF. In DNA, the CDR3 is TGTGCCAGCAGTTACTCGGGGCCGGGGGTTGGCGAGACCCAGTACTTC.

This clone was counted between two and nine times. The chain links TRBV7-2 to TRBJ1-6, with D possibly TRBD1 on 5 matching bases. Trimming took 2 bases from V and 7 from J, leaving 12 bases between them. The CDR3 has 15 residues. Per germline, CDR1 SGHTA and CDR2 FQGNSA. CDR3 nucleotide sequence: TGTGCCAGCAGCTTACGGCAGGGCGACAATTCACCCCTCCACTTT. Translated, it gives CASSLRQGDNSPLHF.

There are a few counts of this clone. This specimen includes other DNA sequences encoding the same CDR3. This CDR3 is CASSLGTDYGYTF. DNA for the CDR3: TGTGCCAGCAGCTTAGGGACAGACTATGGCTACACCTTC. The chain carries TRBV7-9 and TRBJ1-2; a weak D match, TRBD1 (6 bases). The CDR3 has 13 amino acids. Trimming took 1 base from V and 3 from J, leaving 6 bases between them. CDR1 SEHNR and CDR2 FQNEAQ come from the germline V gene (reference sequence).

This clone has only a few counts. The V gene is TRBV30, the J gene TRBJ1-5; 9 bases match TRBD1. With V trimmed by 2 bases and J by 6 bases, 5 bases remained unmatched. This CDR3 comprises 14 residues. The germline V gene encodes CDR1 GTSNPN and CDR2 SVGIG (reference sequence). The CDR3 DNA reads TGTGCCTGGAGTCTGGGGACAGGGCGTCAGCCCCAGCATTTT. The encoded protein is CAWSLGTGRQPQHF.

The genes are TRBV11-2 and TRBJ2-2, with unresolved D. Trimming removed 5 bases from V and 1 base from J, with 11 bases in between. Germline lookup yields CDR1 SGHAT and CDR2 FQNNGV. This CDR3 has 15 residues. CDR3: CASSPLRVNTGELFF. DNA for the CDR3: TGTGCCAGCAGCCCCCTCCGGGTGAACACCGGGGAGCTGTTTTTT.

Concerning this clone: A junction boundary mismatches the germline segment, possibly from a read error. The chain couples TRBV19 to TRBJ1-2, with D perhaps matching TRBD1 (6 bases). Looked up from germline, CDR1 is LNHDA and CDR2 is SQIVND (reference sequence). The CDR3 runs to 13 residues. The CDR3 reads CASSMIRDKDPFF. The CDR3 DNA reads TGTGCCAGTAGTATGATCCGGGACAAAGATCCGTTCTTC.

This clone was observed many times. The chain carries TRBV7-9 and TRBJ1-1, with D unclear. The CDR3 sequence is 12 residues long. Deletions cut 3 bases from V and 5 bases from J, with 7 bases between. CDR1 and CDR2 (germline): SEHNR, FQNEAQ (reference sequence). CDR3 protein: CASSFGETEAFF. Written as DNA, the CDR3 is TGTGCCAGCAGCTTCGGGGAGACTGAAGCTTTCTTT.

This chain connects TRBV28 to TRBJ2-7; a weak D match, TRBD1 (5 bases). The CDR3 has 13 residues. The V and J ends lost 11 bases and 9 bases respectively, with 23 bases between them. The germline CDR1 and CDR2 sequences are MDHEN and SYDVKM. CDR3 sequence reads: CASLHDSYSVQYF. The CDR3 bases are TGTGCCTCCCTTCACGACAGTTATTCGGTGCAGTACTTC. The full variable domain, rest sourced from reference TRBV28 and TRBJ2-7, is DVKVTQSSRYLVKRTGEKVFLECVQDMDHENMFWYRQDPGLGLRLIYFSYDVKMKEKGDIPEGYSVSREKKERFSLILESASTNQTSMYLCASLHDSYSVQYFGPGTRLTVT.

V and J are TRBV11-2 and TRBJ2-5, with 8 bases that match TRBD2. The germline gives CDR1 SGHAT, CDR2 FQNNGV. V lost 4 bases and J lost 7; bases outside the gene matches: 8. The CDR3 loop spans 14 amino acids. The CDR3 DNA is TGTGCCAGCAGCTATGCGGGGGGCCACGGGACCCAGTACTTC. Amino acid sequence: CASSYAGGHGTQYF.

This clone has a handful of counts. V usage is TRBV6-1 and J usage is TRBJ2-5; D is possibly TRBD1 (6 bases). Between the trimmed V and J ends, which lost 1 base and 5 bases, there was a span of 20 bases. Germline CDR1 is MNHNS and CDR2 is SASEGT. This CDR3 contains 17 residues. The CDR3 DNA sequence: TGTGCCAGCAGTGAAGGGTTGTCAGGGGCAGGGCATGAGACCCAGTACTTC. Amino acids: CASSEGLSGAGHETQYF.

The chain has TRBV10-3 and TRBJ2-1; possible D gene TRBD1, 5 bases. The V gene lost 0 bases and the J gene lost 1 base, with 7 bases spanning the gap. This CDR3 is 15 amino acids long. CDR1 ENHRY and CDR2 SYGVKD come from the germline V gene. The CDR3 region is CAISESQGSYNEQFF. The CDR3 nucleotides read TGTGCCATCAGTGAGTCCCAGGGTTCCTACAATGAGCAGTTCTTC.

This clone was seen a handful of times. J is TRBJ2-5 and V is TRBV30; no firm D call. The germline V gene encodes CDR1 GTSNPN and CDR2 SVGIG (reference sequence). The CDR3 runs to 17 residues. Trimming cost V 0 bases and J 2 bases, with 19 bases left between them. The CDR3 here is CAWSVLYGGAPQETQYF. The CDR3 DNA follows: TGTGCCTGGAGTGTTTTATATGGCGGAGCACCTCAAGAGACCCAGTACTTC.

This clone was picked up a small number of times. The genes are TRBV7-2 and TRBJ1-5, with D possibly TRBD1 on 5 matching bases. This CDR3 comprises 14 residues. Germline V gene data show CDR1 as SGHTA and CDR2 as FQGNSA. With 3 bases removed from V and 4 bases from J, the gap between germline ends came to 10 bases. CDR3 residues: CASSFSTVNQPQHF. CDR3 coding DNA: TGTGCCAGCAGCTTCTCGACAGTTAATCAGCCCCAGCATTTT.

V and J are TRBV2 and TRBJ2-1, with 9 bases aligning to TRBD1. Trimming took 1 base from V and 12 from J; bases not matched to a gene: 4. The V gene's germline CDR1 is SNHLY and CDR2 FYNNEI. The CDR3 spans 13 residues. The CDR3, as DNA: TGTGCCAGCAGTGAAGGACCGGGACAGGGGCAGTTCTTC. It translates to CASSEGPGQGQFF.

This clone occurred a few times. The rearrangement links TRBV11-3 to TRBJ2-2, with D maybe TRBD1 (6 bases). The CDR3 sequence is 15 residues long. Trimming cost V 5 bases and J 0 bases, with 10 bases left between them. CDR1 and CDR2 (germline): SGHNT, YENEEA. The CDR3 coding sequence is TGTGCCAGCAGCCTACAGGGTCCGAACACCGGGGAGCTGTTTTTT. Its protein product is CASSLQGPNTGELFF.

The gene calls are TRBV7-2 and TRBJ2-2; no clear D. CDR1 and CDR2 (germline): SGHTA, FQGNSA. The CDR3 is 12 residues long. V was clipped by 7 bases and J by 7 bases, with 10 bases between them. CDR3 region: CASTISRGELFF. In DNA, the CDR3 is TGTGCCAGCACCATAAGCCGCGGGGAGCTGTTTTTT.

CDR3 region: CASSPAQESSGNTIYF. CDR3 DNA sequence: TGTGCCAGCTCACCGGCCCAGGAAAGCTCTGGAAACACCATATATTTT. The chain recombines TRBV18 with TRBJ1-3; unclear D gene. Germline V lookup: CDR1 KGHSH, CDR2 LQKENI. V was cut by 3 bases and J by 0 bases, with 12 bases left in between. The CDR3 length is 16 residues.